The 24 T cell receptor beta chains in this list originate from one sample, sequenced in a study of T cells expressing NK-cell markers (dated by TCRdb to the early 2020s). The library was produced with 5' RACE. The instrument was an Illumina HiSeq 2000. After TCRdb reprocessed the reads, each CDR3 protein sequence was kept as one row, without DNA. This sample's listing comprises fewer than 200,000 distinct CDR3 sequences. The ten largest clones capture less than 20% of the sample. The sequenced sample consisted of blood T cells: a sorted CD56 or NKG2C T cell subset, CD4+ or CD8+ T cells, or bulk PBMC T cells (not recorded which). The receptors originated from a woman aged 18 to 75 in good health.

The J gene is TRBJ1-4, the V gene TRBV12-3 or TRBV12-4; TCRdb's assignment of TRBD1 cannot be checked, as there is no DNA. The CDR3 runs to 15 residues. The CDR3 spells CASSLEGRSNEKLFF.

This chain joins TRBV5-1 and TRBJ1-1. Germline V gene sequence: CDR1 SGHRS, CDR2 YFSETQ. This CDR3 region has 12 residues. CDR3 sequence reads: CASSTSRGEAFF.

The genes are TRBV4-2 and TRBJ2-2; the D gene TCRdb calls, TRBD1, cannot be checked with no DNA. The CDR3 has 15 residues. Germline values: CDR1 LGHNA, CDR2 YNFKEQ. The CDR3 region is CASSQPGGTGGELFF.

The chain uses TRBV20-1 and TRBJ1-1; TCRdb returns TRBD1, unconfirmable since there is no DNA. The V gene's germline CDR1 is DFQATT and CDR2 SNEGSKA (reference sequence). CDR3 length: 15 residues. The CDR3 spells CSARDSGGADTEAFF.

The genes are TRBV12-3 or TRBV12-4 and TRBJ2-7; TCRdb's D call, TRBD2, is unchecked because there is no DNA. This CDR3 is 14 amino acids long. CDR3 amino acids: CASSLQTVPGEQYF.

The chain is built from TRBV5-1 and TRBJ2-7; TCRdb gives TRBD2 as the D gene, but with no DNA this cannot be confirmed. Germline CDR1 reads SGHRS; CDR2 reads YFSETQ. CDR3 length: 14 amino acids. The CDR3 sequence: CASSSSTGFYEQYF. Together with reference TRBV5-1 and TRBJ2-7, the CDR3 gives the full variable domain: KAGVTQTPRYLIKTRGQQVTLSCSPISGHRSVSWYQQTPGQGLQFLFEYFSETQRNKGNFPGRFSGRQFSNSRSEMNVSTLELGDSALYLCASSSSTGFYEQYFGPGTRLTVT.

The chain combines TRBV20-1 with TRBJ1-3; TCRdb proposes TRBD1, but this gene call is untestable without DNA. The length of the CDR3 is 13 residues. The germline V gene has CDR1 DFQATT and CDR2 SNEGSKA (reference sequence). CDR3 residues: CSAIRTEGNTIYF.

This chain links TRBV24-1 with TRBJ2-1. This CDR3 spans 12 amino acids. The germline gives CDR1 KGHDR, CDR2 SFDVKD. This CDR3 reads CATSDMNAEQFF.

This chain joins TRBV5-1 and TRBJ2-2. Germline-derived CDR1 and CDR2 are SGHRS and YFSETQ. CDR3 length: 13 residues. CDR3 sequence reads: CASSSSGAGELFF.

The chain links TRBV2 to TRBJ1-2; the TCRdb D gene call, TRBD1, has no DNA to confirm it. CDR3 length: 14 residues. Germline V CDR1 and CDR2: SNHLY, FYNNEI. The CDR3 region is CASSGDRGHFGYTF. Complete variable domain (other parts from reference TRBV2 and TRBJ1-2): EPEVTQTPSHQVTQMGQEVILRCVPISNHLYFYWYRQILGQKVEFLVSFYNNEISEKSEIFDDQFSVERPDGSNFTLKIRSTKLEDSAMYFCASSGDRGHFGYTFGSGTRLTVV.

The chain joins TRBV20-1 to TRBJ2-1; TCRdb's assignment of TRBD2 cannot be checked, as there is no DNA. Germline CDR1 DFQATT, CDR2 SNEGSKA (reference sequence). This CDR3 has 15 amino acids. The chain's CDR3 is CSAPKLAQTYNEQFF.

The V call is TRBV20-1, the J call TRBJ1-1; TCRdb names TRBD1, which stays unverified in the absence of DNA. The CDR3 loop spans 12 amino acids. Per germline, CDR1 DFQATT and CDR2 SNEGSKA (reference sequence). This CDR3 reads CSARGNQGKAFF.

The V call is TRBV3-1, the J call TRBJ1-5. CDR1 is LGHDT and CDR2 is YNNKEL in the germline V gene (reference sequence). The CDR3 spans 15 residues. This chain's CDR3 is CASSQSAGMDQPQHF. Drawing the rest from reference TRBV3-1 and TRBJ1-5, the complete variable domain is DTAVSQTPKYLVTQMGNDKSIKCEQNLGHDTMYWYKQDSKKFLKIMFSYNNKELIINETVPNRFSPKSPDKAHLNLHINSLELGDSAVYFCASSQSAGMDQPQHFGDGTRLSIL.

The chain links TRBV5-1 to TRBJ2-7; TCRdb's assignment of TRBD1 cannot be checked, as there is no DNA. This CDR3 has 15 amino acids. From germline, CDR1 is SGHRS and CDR2 YFSETQ. CDR3 amino acids: CASSLREGQGREQYF.

This chain joins TRBV12-3 or TRBV12-4 and TRBJ2-3; the TCRdb D gene call, TRBD1, has no DNA to confirm it. The CDR3 has 15 residues. CDR3 sequence reads: CASGLAGGRTDTQYF.

The rearrangement uses TRBV27 and TRBJ2-6. Per the germline V gene, CDR1 is MNHEY and CDR2 is SMNVEV (reference sequence). The CDR3 has 16 amino acids. This chain's CDR3 is CASSLSDSSGANVLTF.

The rearrangement uses TRBV20-1 and TRBJ2-7; the D call from TCRdb, TRBD2, cannot be confirmed without DNA. The CDR3 totals 16 residues. CDR1 and CDR2 from the germline V gene are DFQATT and SNEGSKA (reference sequence). CDR3 amino acids: CSARDLRLAATYEQYF.

This sequence joins TRBV20-1 and TRBJ2-1; TCRdb calls TRBD1, which cannot be checked without DNA. The germline V gene encodes CDR1 DFQATT and CDR2 SNEGSKA (reference sequence). The CDR3 sequence is 16 residues long. CDR3 protein: CSARDPRGGSYNEQFF.

The CDR3 sequence: CASSIDSPPYEQYF. The chain couples TRBV5-1 to TRBJ2-7; TCRdb selects TRBD1, and the lack of DNA leaves this call unchecked. This CDR3 spans 14 amino acids. The germline CDR1 and CDR2 sequences are SGHRS and YFSETQ. The complete variable domain, with remaining parts taken from reference TRBV5-1 and TRBJ2-7, reads KAGVTQTPRYLIKTRGQQVTLSCSPISGHRSVSWYQQTPGQGLQFLFEYFSETQRNKGNFPGRFSGRQFSNSRSEMNVSTLELGDSALYLCASSIDSPPYEQYFGPGTRLTVT.

The chain is built from TRBV14 and TRBJ2-2; TCRdb's D call, TRBD1, is unchecked because there is no DNA. CDR3 length equals 15 residues. CDR1 is SGHDN, CDR2 FVKESK, per germline. The CDR3 sequence: CASRPTGYNTGELFF.

This chain joins TRBV5-1 and TRBJ2-7; the TCRdb call, TRBD1, lacks DNA for checking. From germline, CDR1 is SGHRS and CDR2 YFSETQ. The CDR3 contains 15 residues. CDR3 loop: CASSLRTAKDYEQYF.

This chain links TRBV11-2 with TRBJ1-1. The CDR3 sequence is 15 residues long. The germline CDR1 and CDR2 sequences are SGHAT and FQNNGV. This CDR3 reads CASSLVNRLWTEAFF.

CDR3 region: CASSGELASGRNEQFF. The chain couples TRBV2 to TRBJ2-1; TCRdb's assignment of TRBD2 cannot be checked, as there is no DNA. Germline values: CDR1 SNHLY, CDR2 FYNNEI. This CDR3 spans 16 amino acids.

The CDR3 loop is CASSYSAGELFF. The chain joins TRBV7-2 to TRBJ2-2. The CDR3 covers 12 residues. Germline V gene data show CDR1 as SGHTA and CDR2 as FQGNSA.